One sample yielded the 29 T cell receptor beta chains listed below, sequenced in a study of immune evolution from preneoplasia to lung adenocarcinoma. The assay was immunoSEQ multiplex PCR, and TCRdb's table has in-frame clones only and misses some. There are some 5,600 clones in the sample; about 68% occur only once, and around 8.7% lies in the top ten. The sample comprised FFPE lung adenocarcinoma in situ tissue. Every receptor here comes from a person aged 60 to 80 with lung adenocarcinoma.

V gene TRBV12-5 combines with J gene TRBJ2-1, with D tentatively TRBD1 (6 bases). CDR3 length equals 21 residues. Trimming removed 6 bases from V and 0 bases from J, with 30 bases in between. Per germline, CDR1 LGHNT and CDR2 FRNRAP. The CDR3 DNA follows: TGTGCTAGTGGCCTACCCCCCGGGACATCATACATGGATCGCTCCTACAATGAGCAGTTCTTC. Translated, it gives CASGLPPGTSYMDRSYNEQFF.

The chain recombines TRBV6-4 with TRBJ2-1; TRBD2 aligns across 14 bases. CDR1 and CDR2 from the germline V gene are MRHNA and SNTAGT. This CDR3 is 17 amino acids long. Unmatched junction bases numbered 6, after V lost 0 bases and J lost 8 bases. The CDR3 loop reads CASSDSKTSGGADEQFF. For the CDR3, the DNA is TGTGCCAGCAGTGACTCAAAGACTAGCGGGGGGGCCGATGAGCAGTTCTTC.

This clone has a handful of counts. The chain employs TRBV30 and TRBJ2-7, with D perhaps matching TRBD1 or TRBD2 (5 bases each). V dropped 0 bases and J dropped 3 bases, with 9 bases sitting between them. The CDR3 has 13 residues. From germline, CDR1 is GTSNPN and CDR2 SVGIG (reference sequence). The CDR3 DNA sequence: TGTGCCTGGAGTGTGGGGGATAACTACGAGCAGTACTTC. Residues: CAWSVGDNYEQYF. Looking up the rest from reference TRBV30 and TRBJ2-7 gives the full variable domain: SQTIHQWPATLVQPVGSPLSLECTVEGTSNPNLYWYRQAAGRGLQLLFYSVGIGQISSEVPQNLSASRPQDRQFILSSKKLLLSDSGFYLCAWSVGDNYEQYFGPGTRLTVT.

The CDR3 DNA reads as TGTGCCAGCAGCGCCCGTTTAGGAGGGGGGGCGGCGACAGATACGCAGTATTTT. This encodes CASSARLGGGAATDTQYF. The genes are TRBV11-3 and TRBJ2-3; TRBD2 is a possible D gene (7 bases). CDR1 is SGHNT and CDR2 is YENEEA in the germline V gene. V lost 5 bases and J lost 3, with 24 bases in between. This CDR3 has 18 amino acids.

This clone was picked up one time. CDR3 DNA sequence: TGTGCCAGCAGTTACTCGACCGGGGGCAAGGACACTGAAGCTTTCTTT. It is translated as CASSYSTGGKDTEAFF. V usage is TRBV6-5 and J usage is TRBJ1-1; possibly TRBD1 for D (6 bases). Trimming took off 0 bases at V and 3 bases at J, with 14 bases between the two ends. Germline-derived CDR1 and CDR2 are MNHEY and SVGAGI. The CDR3 is 16 amino acids.

The rearrangement uses TRBV4-1 and TRBJ2-7; 7 bases are a match to TRBD1. V lost 3 bases and J lost 4; bases outside the gene matches: 9. This CDR3 is built from 15 residues. CDR1 is MGHRA, CDR2 YSYEKL, per germline. As DNA, the CDR3 is TGCGCCAGCAGCCACCCAGGGGGAAATCGGTACGAGCAGTACTTC. It codes for CASSHPGGNRYEQYF.

V and J are TRBV7-8 and TRBJ2-7, with D perhaps TRBD1 (5 bases). The V gene's germline CDR1 is SGHVS and CDR2 FQNEAQ. Trimming took 5 bases from V and 5 from J, leaving 19 bases between them. CDR3 length equals 15 residues. CDR3 sequence reads: CASSPGSATVDEQYF. CDR3 nucleotides: TGTGCCAGCAGCCCAGGGTCGGCTACCGTCGACGAGCAGTACTTC.

The chain has TRBV9 and TRBJ2-5, with 7 bases identical to TRBD2. CDR3 length: 14 amino acids. In germline, CDR1 is SGDLS, CDR2 YYNGEE. The J segment lost 9 bases and the V segment lost 3 bases, leaving 11 bases of the junction unmatched. The CDR3 sequence is CASSAGTTTRSQYF. CDR3 nucleotides: TGTGCCAGCAGCGCCGGGACTACCACCAGGTCCCAGTACTTC.

CDR3 protein: CACGDLQTGENIQYF. Written as DNA, the CDR3 is TGTGCCTGTGGGGACCTCCAAACGGGGGAAAACATTCAGTACTTC. This chain connects TRBV30 to TRBJ2-4, with D perhaps matching TRBD2 (6 bases). V lost 6 bases to trimming and J lost 5 bases, with 20 bases between them. The germline gives CDR1 GTSNPN, CDR2 SVGIG (reference sequence). There are 15 residues in the CDR3.

The chain has TRBV11-2 and TRBJ2-1, with D possibly matching TRBD1 (5 bases). The CDR3 covers 12 residues. Germline-derived CDR1 and CDR2 are SGHAT and FQNNGV. The V end was cut by 4 bases, the J end by 6 bases, with 7 bases between. The CDR3 here is CASSSQGNEQFF. The CDR3, as DNA: TGTGCCAGCAGCTCTCAGGGCAATGAGCAGTTCTTC. The full variable domain, with the rest looked up from reference TRBV11-2 and TRBJ2-1, is EAGVAQSPRYKIIEKRQSVAFWCNPISGHATLYWYQQILGQGPKLLIQFQNNGVVDDSQLPKDRFSAERLKGVDSTLKIQPAKLEDSAVYLCASSSQGNEQFFGPGTRLTVL.

The chain links TRBV19 to TRBJ2-7, with 8 bases identical to TRBD1. Losses at the gene ends were 5 bases for V and 7 bases for J; bases not matched to a gene: 13. The CDR3 extends over 15 amino acids. Per germline, CDR1 LNHDA and CDR2 SQIVND (reference sequence). CDR3 sequence: CASSPQGVTSSEQYF. CDR3 nucleotide sequence: TGTGCCAGTAGTCCACAGGGGGTGACTTCCTCTGAGCAGTACTTC.

This clone was counted a few times. The chain is built from TRBV30 and TRBJ2-1, with a tentative D call TRBD1 (6 bases). The CDR3 is 13 residues long. V gave up 3 bases and J gave up 4 bases, with 10 bases separating them. Looked up from germline, CDR1 is GTSNPN and CDR2 is SVGIG (reference sequence). The CDR3 nucleotides read TGTGCCTGGAGGGGGGCCCAGTACAATGAGCAGTTCTTC. Amino acid sequence: CAWRGAQYNEQFF.

This clone occurred a few times. V usage is TRBV6-1 and J usage is TRBJ1-2; no clear D. Trimming took 4 bases from V and 7 from J, leaving 13 bases between them. The CDR3 is 13 residues long. Per the germline V gene, CDR1 is MNHNS and CDR2 is SASEGT. The CDR3 sequence is CASSANPLAGYTF. The CDR3 region has the DNA TGTGCCAGCAGTGCGAACCCCTTAGCTGGCTACACCTTC.

V gene TRBV6-4 combines with J gene TRBJ2-2, with no clear D. CDR1 and CDR2 from the germline V gene are MRHNA and SNTAGT. This CDR3 spans 13 amino acids. Trimming cost V 1 base and J 6 bases, with 6 bases left between them. Here the CDR3 reads CASSDFRSGELFF. The CDR3 DNA follows: TGTGCCAGCAGTGACTTCAGGTCCGGGGAGCTGTTTTTT.

The rearrangement links TRBV30 to TRBJ1-4; D perhaps matches TRBD1 (5 bases). The length of the CDR3 is 13 residues. V gave up 1 base and J gave up 8 bases, with 11 bases separating them. From germline, CDR1 is GTSNPN and CDR2 SVGIG (reference sequence). CDR3 nucleotides: TGTGCCTGGAGTGGACAGAGGAGGGAAAAACTGTTTTTT. Translation gives CAWSGQRREKLFF.

The rearrangement uses TRBV6-5 and TRBJ2-4; possible D gene TRBD2, 6 bases. Germline loops: CDR1 MNHEY, CDR2 SVGAGI. V lost 8 bases to trimming and J lost 1 base, with 9 bases between them. The CDR3 is 13 residues long. The chain's CDR3 is CASAAGAKNIQYF. The CDR3 nucleotides read TGTGCCAGCGCCGCGGGGGCCAAAAACATTCAGTACTTC.

J is TRBJ2-2 and V is TRBV7-6; D possibly matches TRBD1 or TRBD2 (5 bases each). The V gene's germline CDR1 is SGHVS and CDR2 FNYEAQ. The CDR3 is 14 residues long. Trimming removed 0 bases from V and 6 bases from J, with 8 bases in between. The CDR3 DNA follows: TGTGCCAGCAGCTTAGCCTTGGGGGCCGGGGAGCTGTTTTTT. Encoded protein: CASSLALGAGELFF. The full variable domain, rest sourced from reference TRBV7-6 and TRBJ2-2, is GAGVSQSPRYKVTKRGQDVALRCDPISGHVSLYWYRQALGQGPEFLTYFNYEAQQDKSGLPNDRFSAERPEGSISTLTIQRTEQRDSAMYRCASSLALGAGELFFGEGSRLTVL.

The chain uses TRBV18 and TRBJ1-5; D might be TRBD1 (5 bases). CDR1 and CDR2 (germline): KGHSH, LQKENI. The CDR3 totals 12 residues. V was clipped by 6 bases and J by 5 bases, with 8 bases between them. For the CDR3, the DNA is TGTGCCAGCTCCTTGACAGATCAGCCCCAGCATTTT. Its protein product is CASSLTDQPQHF.

This chain connects TRBV7-9 to TRBJ2-5; the D is unclear. V was cut by 5 bases and J by 3 bases, with 19 bases left in between. CDR1 and CDR2 (germline): SEHNR, FQNEAQ (reference sequence). The CDR3 loop spans 16 amino acids. The CDR3 bases are TGTGCCAGCAGCCGAGGTGAAGGATACTCTAAAGAGACCCAGTACTTC. This translates into CASSRGEGYSKETQYF.

The chain has TRBV30 and TRBJ1-4; 9 bases are shared with TRBD1. With V trimmed by 3 bases and J by 0 bases, 5 bases remained unmatched. The CDR3 length is 16 residues. Germline CDR1 reads GTSNPN; CDR2 reads SVGIG (reference sequence). CDR3 nucleotides: TGTGCCTGGAGCGCCCGGACAGGGGCAACTAATGAAAAACTGTTTTTT. This translates into CAWSARTGATNEKLFF.

The chain uses TRBV25-1 and TRBJ1-1; the D is unclear. The CDR3 sequence is 14 residues long. The V end lost 1 base, the J end lost 8 bases, and 14 bases lay between the germline ends. Germline V CDR1 and CDR2: MGHDK, SYGVNS. The CDR3 DNA reads as TGTGCCAGCAGTGAATCAACCCAGGCGGCGGAAGCTTTCTTT. It is translated as CASSESTQAAEAFF.

The J gene is TRBJ1-6, the V gene TRBV12-5; possibly TRBD1 for D (6 bases). Germline assignment: CDR1 LGHNT and CDR2 FRNRAP. CDR3 length: 19 amino acids. Trimming stripped 6 bases from V and 0 bases from J, with 21 bases between. CDR3 sequence reads: CASGPRDRPLSSYNSPLHF. CDR3 coding DNA: TGTGCTAGTGGACCCAGAGACAGGCCCCTGAGCTCCTATAATTCACCCCTCCACTTT.

This chain joins TRBV5-1 and TRBJ2-7, with 8 nucleotides matching TRBD1. With 4 bases clipped from V and 5 bases from J, the junction kept 8 bases outside the gene matches. This CDR3 has 14 residues. Per germline, CDR1 SGHRS and CDR2 YFSETQ. The chain's CDR3 is CASSNRQGFNEQYF. As DNA, the CDR3 is TGCGCCAGCAGCAATAGACAGGGGTTCAACGAGCAGTACTTC.

Note on this clone: This may arise from a read error, as a much more abundant clone is one base away. This chain connects TRBV4-1 to TRBJ1-1, with 10 bases fitting TRBD1. Germline V gene lookup returns CDR1 MGHRA and CDR2 YSYEKL. The CDR3 spans 16 residues. CDR3 in DNA: TGCGCCAACAGCCAAGATCCCCGGACAGGGGGCACTGAAGCTTTCTTT. Protein sequence: CANSQDPRTGGTEAFF.

This rearrangement joins TRBV18 to TRBJ1-2, with a possible D match to TRBD1 (6 bases). V dropped 4 bases and J dropped 2 bases, with 17 bases sitting between them. This CDR3 comprises 16 residues. Germline CDR1 is KGHSH and CDR2 is LQKENI. This chain's CDR3 is CASSLTYRDANYGYTF. The CDR3 DNA follows: TGTGCCAGCTCACTAACATACAGGGATGCCAACTATGGCTACACCTTC.

The chain uses TRBV18 and TRBJ2-1; 10 nucleotides agree with TRBD1. The CDR3 length is 14 residues. The junction had 6 bases not matched to a gene; V was cut back by 6 bases and J by 7 bases. The germline V gene encodes CDR1 KGHSH and CDR2 LQKENI. The CDR3 region is CASSGQGVVNEQFF. The CDR3, as DNA: TGTGCCAGCTCCGGACAGGGGGTCGTAAATGAGCAGTTCTTC.

The chain employs TRBV13 and TRBJ2-1, with 10 bases matching TRBD2. V shed 5 bases and J 0 bases; nucleotides not matched to a gene: 7. CDR3 size: 17 residues. Germline V gives CDR1 PRHDT, CDR2 FYEKMQ (reference sequence). The CDR3 protein is CASSPGLAVFSYNEQFF. The DNA for the CDR3 is TGTGCCAGCAGCCCCGGACTAGCGGTGTTCTCCTACAATGAGCAGTTCTTC.

The rearrangement uses TRBV7-9 and TRBJ2-2, with D perhaps matching TRBD1 (5 bases). Germline CDR1 SEHNR, CDR2 FQNEAQ (reference sequence). This CDR3 spans 16 amino acids. Trimming pared 5 bases from V and 3 bases from J, leaving 16 bases between. The CDR3: CASSPIIDSYTGELFF. The CDR3 region has the DNA TGTGCCAGCAGCCCAATTATTGACAGTTACACCGGGGAGCTGTTTTTT. The whole variable domain, remainder taken from reference TRBV7-9 and TRBJ2-2, is DTGVSQNPRHKITKRGQNVTFRCDPISEHNRLYWYRQTLGQGPEFLTYFQNEAQLEKSRLLSDRFSAERPKGSFSTLEIQRTEQGDSAMYLCASSPIIDSYTGELFFGEGSRLTVL.

CDR3 nucleotide sequence: TGTGCCAGCAGCTTGTATCGGGGGGCCTCCTACAATGAGCAGTTCTTC. Translation gives CASSLYRGASYNEQFF. The rearrangement uses TRBV5-6 and TRBJ2-1; the D gene is possibly TRBD2 (7 bases). V was shortened by 1 base and J by 0 bases, with 11 bases between the two germline ends. CDR1 and CDR2 (germline): SGHDT, YYEEEE. CDR3 length equals 16 residues.